This entry lists 25 T cell receptor beta chains sequenced from one sample in a study of cytomegalovirus exposure and HLA in healthy donors. The study ran its PCR with 60 Vbeta and 13 Jbeta primers. Profiled with immunoSEQ multiplex PCR; TCRdb holds only in-frame clones, not every one. The sample carries about 97,000 clones, 81% recorded once. Source material: PBMCs. These receptors were collected from a man in his forties in good health and CMV-seropositive.

The CDR3 here is CASSLVGTGDSPLHF. The CDR3 DNA is TGTGCCAGCAGCTTGGTTGGGACAGGGGATTCACCCCTCCACTTT. This chain uses TRBV5-4 with TRBJ1-6; 10 bases are a match to TRBD1. Trimming took 0 bases from V and 8 from J; bases not matched to a gene: 2. The CDR3 is 15 amino acids. CDR1 is SGHNT and CDR2 is YYREEE in the germline V gene (reference sequence).

The chain has TRBV28 and TRBJ1-3, with D perhaps matching TRBD1 (5 bases). Germline CDR1 reads MDHEN; CDR2 reads SYDVKM. This CDR3 is 13 amino acids long. Trimming stripped 8 bases from V and 4 bases from J, with 12 bases between. The CDR3 reads CASGRRVGNTIYF. The CDR3 nucleotides read TGTGCCAGCGGCCGCAGGGTCGGAAACACCATATATTTT. The whole variable domain, remainder taken from reference TRBV28 and TRBJ1-3, is DVKVTQSSRYLVKRTGEKVFLECVQDMDHENMFWYRQDPGLGLRLIYFSYDVKMKEKGDIPEGYSVSREKKERFSLILESASTNQTSMYLCASGRRVGNTIYFGEGSWLTVV.

The chain combines TRBV11-3 with TRBJ2-1; D might be TRBD2 (6 bases). This CDR3 is 16 amino acids long. V dropped 5 bases and J dropped 0 bases, with 14 bases sitting between them. Germline lookup yields CDR1 SGHNT and CDR2 YENEEA. CDR3 sequence reads: CASSPRAGSSYNEQFF. The CDR3, as DNA: TGTGCCAGCAGCCCGAGGGCGGGGAGCTCCTACAATGAGCAGTTCTTC.

The chain recombines TRBV6-1 with TRBJ2-5; TRBD1 agrees at 9 bases. V gave up 8 bases and J gave up 5 bases; unmatched junction bases: 9. The CDR3 consists of 14 residues. CDR1 is MNHNS, CDR2 SASEGT, per germline. The CDR3 nucleotides are TGTGCCAGCGGGCGGACAGGGGTTGCGGAGACCCAGTACTTC. This gives the protein CASGRTGVAETQYF.

CDR3 bases: TGTGCCAGCAGCGACCGGGACAGATCGGCGAAGGACAGTCAGTACTTC. It encodes CASSDRDRSAKDSQYF. This chain uses TRBV5-4 with TRBJ2-4, with TRBD1 matching 7 bases. CDR1 SGHNT and CDR2 YYREEE come from the germline V gene (reference sequence). Trimming at V came to 4 bases and at J to 12 bases, leaving 19 bases not matched to a gene. This CDR3 spans 16 amino acids.

The chain combines TRBV9 with TRBJ2-3, with TRBD2 identical over 8 bases. Trimming cost V 3 bases and J 2 bases; bases outside gene matches: 5. The CDR3 is made up of 15 amino acids. Per the germline V gene, CDR1 is SGDLS and CDR2 is YYNGEE. In DNA, the CDR3 is TGTGCCAGCAGCGCCCTCGGGGGGGCCACAGATACGCAGTATTTT. Translation gives CASSALGGATDTQYF. Variable domain in full (rest from reference TRBV9 and TRBJ2-3): DSGVTQTPKHLITATGQRVTLRCSPRSGDLSVYWYQQSLDQGLQFLIQYYNGEERAKGNILERFSAQQFPDLHSELNLSSLELGDSALYFCASSALGGATDTQYFGPGTRLTVL.

As concerns this clone: A junction boundary mismatches the germline segment, possibly from a read error. The chain combines TRBV7-9 with TRBJ1-1; D gene uncertain. Germline CDR1 SEHNR, CDR2 FQNEAQ (reference sequence). The CDR3 is made up of 18 amino acids. The DNA of the CDR3 is TGTTCCAGCAGCTTAGTAGCGCCTCCCTCGCAAAAGGGCACTGAAGCTTTCTTT. Protein: CSSSLVAPPSQKGTEAFF.

The gene calls are TRBV7-6 and TRBJ2-1; D possibly corresponds to TRBD1 (6 bases). V lost 3 bases and J lost 8, with 14 bases in between. This CDR3 spans 14 amino acids. Germline V CDR1 and CDR2: SGHVS, FNYEAQ. This CDR3 is CASSFSLSGDEQFF. In DNA form, the CDR3 reads TGTGCCAGCAGCTTTTCGTTGTCAGGGGATGAGCAGTTCTTC.

On this clone itself: At one end the junction does not follow the germline gene, possibly because of a read error. V is TRBV7-9 and J is TRBJ2-3, with D unclear. There are 12 residues in the CDR3. Germline assignment: CDR1 SEHNR and CDR2 FQNEAQ (reference sequence). This CDR3 is CSSTSRTDTQYF. CDR3 DNA sequence: TGTTCCAGCACCTCCCGCACAGATACGCAGTATTTT.

The V call is TRBV29-1, the J call TRBJ2-1; TRBD1 agrees at 7 bases. Germline V gives CDR1 SQVTM, CDR2 ANQGSEA. The J segment lost 1 base and the V segment lost 1 base, leaving 7 bases of the junction unmatched. The CDR3 is 16 residues long. The CDR3: CSVEGRQGMSYNEQFF. The CDR3 bases are TGCAGCGTTGAAGGCCGACAGGGTATGTCCTACAATGAGCAGTTCTTC.

CDR3 sequence: CAWSPGLAGRETQYF. The CDR3 bases are TGTGCCTGGAGCCCGGGACTAGCGGGCCGAGAGACCCAGTACTTC. This rearrangement joins TRBV30 to TRBJ2-5, with 12 nucleotides matching TRBD2. V lost 3 bases and J lost 4; bases outside the gene matches: 6. Germline V CDR1 and CDR2: GTSNPN, SVGIG (reference sequence). The CDR3 consists of 15 residues.

This clone was detected only a few times. The V gene is TRBV6-1, the J gene TRBJ2-1; D gene uncertain. Deletions cut 3 bases from V and 0 bases from J, with 9 bases between. This CDR3 is built from 15 residues. Germline CDR1 reads MNHNS; CDR2 reads SASEGT. The CDR3 DNA sequence: TGTGCCAGCAGTGAGACTTTGAGCTCCTACAATGAGCAGTTCTTC. It is translated as CASSETLSSYNEQFF.

This chain joins TRBV14 and TRBJ2-5; D is possibly TRBD1 (6 bases). V gave up 2 bases and J gave up 5 bases, with 15 bases separating them. CDR3 length: 15 amino acids. CDR1 and CDR2 from the germline V gene are SGHDN and FVKESK. CDR3 DNA sequence: TGTGCCAGCAGCCAACCCAGGGGTTCTTATGAGACCCAGTACTTC. It is translated as CASSQPRGSYETQYF.

This chain connects TRBV7-6 to TRBJ1-2; a possible D gene is TRBD1 (5 bases). Trimming took off 5 bases at V and 4 bases at J, with 14 bases between the two ends. The CDR3 contains 14 residues. The V gene's germline CDR1 is SGHVS and CDR2 FNYEAQ. Written as DNA, the CDR3 is TGTGCCAGCAGCCAGGTGGGGGGTAGCTATGGCTACACCTTC. Amino acid sequence: CASSQVGGSYGYTF.

A remark on this clone: An end of the junction does not agree with germline; a read error may underlie this. V and J are TRBV6-1 and TRBJ1-1, with D possibly TRBD1 on 5 matching bases. The CDR3 consists of 14 residues. The V gene's germline CDR1 is MNHNS and CDR2 SASEGT. The CDR3 spells CASSDIGDWAETFF. The DNA of the CDR3 is TGTGCCAGCAGTGATATAGGGGACTGGGCTGAAACTTTCTTT.

CDR3 region: CASSAGTGVLYGYTF. The DNA for the CDR3 is TGTGCCAGCAGCGCCGGGACAGGGGTCCTCTATGGCTACACCTTC. The chain links TRBV9 to TRBJ1-2; 10 nucleotides agree with TRBD1. Per germline, CDR1 SGDLS and CDR2 YYNGEE. The CDR3 spans 15 residues. Trimming at V came to 3 bases and at J to 4 bases, leaving 6 bases not matched to a gene.

DNA for the CDR3: TGTGCCAGTAGTATTTCGGCAGGTACCTACAATGAGCAGTTCTTC. This codes for CASSISAGTYNEQFF. The chain carries TRBV19 and TRBJ2-1; D gene unclear. The V gene's germline CDR1 is LNHDA and CDR2 SQIVND (reference sequence). V shed 3 bases and J shed 2 bases, with 11 bases lying between them. This CDR3 spans 15 amino acids. The full variable domain, its missing parts supplied by reference TRBV19 and TRBJ2-1, is DGGITQSPKYLFRKEGQNVTLSCEQNLNHDAMYWYRQDPGQGLRLIYYSQIVNDFQKGDIAEGYSVSREKKESFPLTVTSAQKNPTAFYLCASSISAGTYNEQFFGPGTRLTVL.

In regard to this clone: Relative to the germline gene, one junction end is altered; a read error may explain this. The rearrangement joins TRBV5-1 to TRBJ2-7; TRBD1 agrees at 12 bases. CDR3 size: 14 residues. Germline V gives CDR1 SGHRS, CDR2 YFSETQ. The CDR3 region is CASSGTGGSYERYF. DNA for the CDR3: TGCGCCAGCAGCGGGACAGGGGGCAGTTACGAGCGGTACTTC.

The rearrangement links TRBV5-1 to TRBJ2-1, with 8 nucleotides matching TRBD2. The CDR3 is 15 amino acids. With 2 bases clipped from V and 8 bases from J, the junction kept 9 bases outside the gene matches. Germline loops: CDR1 SGHRS, CDR2 YFSETQ. The CDR3 nucleotides read TGCGCCAGCAGCTTAGGACTAGCTCAACGTGATGAGCAGTTCTTC. It specifies CASSLGLAQRDEQFF. Full variable domain (remainder filled in from reference TRBV5-1 and TRBJ2-1): KAGVTQTPRYLIKTRGQQVTLSCSPISGHRSVSWYQQTPGQGLQFLFEYFSETQRNKGNFPGRFSGRQFSNSRSEMNVSTLELGDSALYLCASSLGLAQRDEQFFGPGTRLTVL.

The genes are TRBV10-1 and TRBJ2-7; 7 nucleotides line up with TRBD2. In germline, CDR1 is WNHNN, CDR2 SYGVQD (reference sequence). This CDR3 region has 14 residues. Losses at the gene ends were 2 bases for V and 4 bases for J; bases not matched to a gene: 5. CDR3 coding DNA: TGCGCCAGCAGTGAGCCCAGCGGGGTTTACGAGCAGTACTTC. It translates to CASSEPSGVYEQYF.

The chain links TRBV5-6 to TRBJ2-1; 10 nucleotides align to TRBD2. CDR1 is SGHDT and CDR2 is YYEEEE in the germline V gene. The length of the CDR3 is 16 residues. With V trimmed by 4 bases and J by 0 bases, 4 bases remained unmatched. CDR3 sequence: CASSGPSGSSYNEQFF. The CDR3 DNA reads TGTGCCAGCAGCGGACCTAGCGGGAGCTCCTACAATGAGCAGTTCTTC. The full variable domain, completed using reference TRBV5-6 and TRBJ2-1, is DAGVTQSPTHLIKTRGQQVTLRCSPKSGHDTVSWYQQALGQGPQFIFQYYEEEERQRGNFPDRFSGHQFPNYSSELNVNALLLGDSALYLCASSGPSGSSYNEQFFGPGTRLTVL.

The chain links TRBV30 to TRBJ2-7; D is uncertain. Germline values: CDR1 GTSNPN, CDR2 SVGIG (reference sequence). This CDR3 is built from 11 residues. V was cut by 0 bases and J by 6 bases, with 6 bases left in between. DNA for the CDR3: TGTGCCTGGAGTGTAGCATGCGAGCAGTACTTC. Protein sequence: CAWSVACEQYF.

The CDR3 loop is CASSSRTGENEKLFF. CDR3 bases: TGTGCCAGCAGCTCGAGGACAGGAGAGAATGAAAAACTGTTTTTT. This sequence joins TRBV11-1 and TRBJ1-4; 7 bases are shared with TRBD1. Germline CDR1 and CDR2: SGHAT and FQDESV (reference sequence). The junction had 7 bases not matched to a gene; V was cut back by 4 bases and J by 5 bases. The CDR3 is made up of 15 amino acids.

This chain joins TRBV5-1 and TRBJ2-2; TRBD1 matches 11 bases. The CDR3 is made up of 16 amino acids. CDR1 is SGHRS and CDR2 is YFSETQ in the germline V gene. V shed 5 bases, J shed 7 bases, and the junction held 10 bases outside the gene matches. The CDR3 DNA reads as TGCGCCAGCAGGAGGGACAGGGGGGAAGTCGGCGGGGAGCTGTTTTTT. Its protein product is CASRRDRGEVGGELFF.

The rearrangement links TRBV5-4 to TRBJ2-7, with 9 bases that match TRBD2. This CDR3 region has 16 residues. V dropped 5 bases and J dropped 3; count of bases not matched to a gene: 12. Germline V gene lookup returns CDR1 SGHNT and CDR2 YYREEE (reference sequence). CDR3 residues: CASRSSLAGRLYEQYF. As DNA, the CDR3 is TGTGCCAGCAGATCCTCCCTAGCGGGGAGACTCTACGAGCAGTACTTC.